This entry lists 21 T cell receptor beta chains sequenced from one sample in a study of blood T cells in healthy people across ages. A J-beta primer mix and a sample-barcoded 5' primer were used in a second PCR of roughly 6 to 11 cycles. From the 5' RACE reads, TCRdb called clonotypes with MiXCR, one entry per CDR3 protein. The data show roughly 1,800,000 distinct CDR3 sequences, around half seen once. Sequences were obtained from blood. The receptors were sampled from a woman in her forties in good health.

This sequence joins TRBV2 and TRBJ2-1; 10 nucleotides align to TRBD1. Germline assignment: CDR1 SNHLY and CDR2 FYNNEI. The V segment lost 11 bases and the J segment 1 base; nucleotides outside the gene matches: 2. The CDR3 spans 13 residues. The CDR3 DNA sequence: TGTGCCGGGGGACAGGGGTCCTACAATGAGCAGTTCTTC. Its protein product is CAGGQGSYNEQFF.

The chain has TRBV6-4 and TRBJ1-4, with D tentatively TRBD1 (6 bases). Germline CDR1 reads MRHNA; CDR2 reads SNTAGT. V lost 6 bases and J 0 bases, leaving 11 bases between the germline ends. CDR3 length equals 15 residues. The CDR3 DNA follows: TGTGCCAGCAGCCCGGGACACACAACTAATGAAAAACTGTTTTTT. Residues: CASSPGHTTNEKLFF.

The V call is TRBV6-6, the J call TRBJ1-6, with D possibly being TRBD1 (5 bases). CDR1 is MNHNY, CDR2 SVGAGI, per germline (reference sequence). The ends were cut back, 4 bases at V and 6 bases at J, with 13 bases in the middle. This CDR3 contains 15 residues. The CDR3, as DNA: TGTGCCAGCAGTTCCACAGCCGGGGGTAATTCACCCCTCCACTTT. Residues: CASSSTAGGNSPLHF.

V gene TRBV15 combines with J gene TRBJ2-5, with TRBD1 matching 7 bases. Trimming took 5 bases from V and 4 from J; bases not matched to a gene: 7. The CDR3 is 14 amino acids. CDR1 is LNHNV, CDR2 YYDKDF, per germline (reference sequence). The CDR3 loop is CATSPRTGIETQYF. CDR3 in DNA: TGTGCCACCAGCCCGCGGACAGGAATAGAGACCCAGTACTTC.

The table lists this clonotype with a few counts. The rearrangement links TRBV7-2 to TRBJ2-3, with 7 positions matching TRBD2. Per germline, CDR1 SGHTA and CDR2 FQGNSA. The CDR3 length is 14 residues. With 5 bases clipped from V and 4 bases from J, the junction kept 6 bases outside the gene matches. The CDR3 protein is CASSHWTSPDTQYF. The CDR3, as DNA: TGTGCCAGCAGCCATTGGACTAGTCCAGATACGCAGTATTTT.

The V and J genes are TRBV12-5 and TRBJ1-2; perhaps TRBD1 as D (5 bases). Germline lookup yields CDR1 LGHNT and CDR2 FRNRAP. The CDR3 totals 16 residues. The V gene lost 7 bases and the J gene lost 0 bases, with 18 bases spanning the gap. This chain's CDR3 is CASAPGPPDSNYGYTF. The CDR3, as DNA: TGTGCTAGTGCCCCAGGGCCCCCTGATTCTAACTATGGCTACACCTTC. The whole variable domain, filled in from reference TRBV12-5 and TRBJ1-2, reads DARVTQTPRHKVTEMGQEVTMRCQPILGHNTVFWYRQTMMQGLELLAYFRNRAPLDDSGMPKDRFSAEMPDATLATLKIQPSEPRDSAVYFCASAPGPPDSNYGYTFGSGTRLTVV.

The chain combines TRBV6-2 or TRBV6-3 with TRBJ1-4; D ambiguous. There are 14 residues in the CDR3. Trimming removed 2 bases at V and 7 bases at J, with 11 bases between. CDR1 and CDR2 from the germline V gene are MNHEY and SVGEGT. This chain's CDR3 is CASSYPAGGEKLFF. The CDR3 coding sequence is TGTGCCAGCAGTTACCCAGCGGGCGGTGAAAAACTGTTTTTT.

There are a few counts of this clonotype. This chain links TRBV7-2 with TRBJ2-5, with D perhaps being TRBD1 or TRBD2 (6 bases each). There are 16 residues in the CDR3. Germline CDR1 reads SGHTA; CDR2 reads FQGNSA. V was trimmed by 5 bases and J by 0 bases, leaving 16 bases between them. CDR3 loop: CASSPQGRGNQETQYF. Written as DNA, the CDR3 is TGTGCCAGCAGCCCCCAGGGGCGGGGAAACCAAGAGACCCAGTACTTC.

The V and J genes are TRBV7-9 and TRBJ2-1; tentative D call: TRBD2 (5 bases). V lost 5 bases and J 7 bases, leaving 12 bases between the germline ends. CDR1 and CDR2 (germline): SEHNR, FQNEAQ (reference sequence). The CDR3 consists of 13 residues. The DNA for the CDR3 is TGTGCCAGCAGCCAGATGTCGGGGAATGAGCAGTTCTTC. Its translation: CASSQMSGNEQFF.

This chain uses TRBV20-1 with TRBJ2-5; 14 bases match TRBD2. Trimming took 5 bases from V and 5 from J; bases not matched to a gene: 10. Germline assignment: CDR1 DFQATT and CDR2 SNEGSKA (reference sequence). CDR3 length: 16 residues. CDR3 in amino acids: CSAFATSGGVVETQYF. The CDR3 DNA sequence: TGCAGTGCTTTCGCGACTAGCGGGGGGGTTGTTGAGACCCAGTACTTC.

In this sample, this clonotype turned up a few times. V and J are TRBV6-5 and TRBJ2-3; the match to TRBD1 covers 10 bases. V shed 2 bases and J 2 bases; nucleotides not matched to a gene: 4. The germline CDR1 and CDR2 sequences are MNHEY and SVGAGI. This CDR3 comprises 16 residues. The CDR3 DNA sequence: TGTGCCAGCAGTTACAGGGACAGGGGTGTCACAGATACGCAGTATTTT. Encoded protein: CASSYRDRGVTDTQYF.

The chain uses TRBV28 and TRBJ2-7; possible D gene TRBD2, 5 bases. Between the trimmed V and J ends, which lost 1 base and 2 bases, there was a span of 15 bases. The CDR3 runs to 16 residues. Per the germline V gene, CDR1 is MDHEN and CDR2 is SYDVKM. The CDR3 DNA reads TGTGCCAGCAGTTTATCCGTTGAAGAGGGTCCCTACGAGCAGTACTTC. Encoded protein: CASSLSVEEGPYEQYF.

The sample holds one count of this clonotype. V usage is TRBV15 and J usage is TRBJ2-5; 11 bases agree with TRBD1. V trimming: 2 bases; J trimming: 5 bases; junction bases outside the gene matches: 4. The germline CDR1 and CDR2 sequences are LNHNV and YYDKDF (reference sequence). The CDR3 contains 15 residues. The CDR3 sequence: CATSRRTGGKETQYF. The CDR3 bases are TGTGCCACCAGCAGACGGACAGGGGGCAAGGAGACCCAGTACTTC. Based on the CDR3 plus reference TRBV15 and TRBJ2-5, the full variable domain is DAMVIQNPRYQVTQFGKPVTLSCSQTLNHNVMYWYQQKSSQAPKLLFHYYDKDFNNEADTPDNFQSRRPNTSFCFLDIRSPGLGDTAMYLCATSRRTGGKETQYFGPGTRLLVL.

As for this clonotype: This likely stems from a read error, as it lies one base from a far larger clone. The V call is TRBV28, the J call TRBJ2-5; D unresolved. The CDR3 length is 10 residues. The germline V gene encodes CDR1 MDHEN and CDR2 SYDVKM. This chain's CDR3 is CVSRQETQYF. For the CDR3, the DNA is TGTGTCAGCAGACAAGAGACCCAGTACTTC.

The chain combines TRBV7-2 with TRBJ1-5; D remains unclear. The germline V gene encodes CDR1 SGHTA and CDR2 FQGNSA. The V end lost 1 base, the J end lost 9 bases, and 13 bases lay between the germline ends. The CDR3 totals 14 residues. CDR3 protein: CASSLGGVASPQHF. The CDR3 nucleotides are TGTGCCAGCAGCTTAGGTGGGGTGGCCTCGCCCCAGCATTTT.

The chain carries TRBV11-3 and TRBJ2-5, with D tentatively TRBD2 (5 bases). CDR1 and CDR2 from the germline V gene are SGHNT and YENEEA. This CDR3 comprises 15 residues. V lost 2 bases to trimming and J lost 4 bases, with 14 bases between them. CDR3: CASSLSGRGPETQYF. As DNA, the CDR3 is TGTGCCAGCAGCTTAAGTGGAAGAGGGCCAGAGACCCAGTACTTC.

V gene TRBV20-1 combines with J gene TRBJ2-1, with 8 bases aligning to TRBD2. There are 17 residues in the CDR3. The germline CDR1 and CDR2 sequences are DFQATT and SNEGSKA (reference sequence). J gave up 1 base and V 1 base, and 9 bases lay outside the gene matches. In nucleotides, the CDR3 is TGCAGTGCTAGAGTTTCGGGTAGCGGGGTTTCCTACAATGAGCAGTTCTTC. It encodes CSARVSGSGVSYNEQFF.

The J gene is TRBJ2-5, the V gene TRBV4-2; D remains unclear. Trimming stripped 4 bases from V and 5 bases from J, with 17 bases between. This CDR3 contains 15 residues. CDR1 and CDR2 (germline): LGHNA, YNFKEQ. The CDR3 here is CASSPLKSPVETQYF. DNA of the CDR3: TGTGCCAGCAGCCCCCTCAAGTCCCCAGTCGAGACCCAGTACTTC.

V and J are TRBV7-9 and TRBJ1-1, with D uncertain. The germline CDR1 and CDR2 sequences are SEHNR and FQNEAQ (reference sequence). This CDR3 spans 12 amino acids. The V gene lost 4 bases and the J gene lost 9 bases, with 12 bases spanning the gap. In DNA form, the CDR3 reads TGTGCCAGCAGCTCCGACGGACGCAAAGCTTTCTTT. The encoded protein is CASSSDGRKAFF.

This sequence joins TRBV6-1 and TRBJ2-1; D remains ambiguous. The CDR3 has 14 amino acids. In germline, CDR1 is MNHNS, CDR2 SASEGT. Trimming took 6 bases from V and 8 from J, leaving 17 bases between them. The CDR3 DNA reads TGTGCCAGCAGGACGGAAATAGGAGTAGATGAGCAGTTCTTC. Protein product: CASRTEIGVDEQFF.

This clonotype has just a few counts. V usage is TRBV7-3 and J usage is TRBJ1-6, with D maybe TRBD1 (5 bases). V was shortened by 4 bases and J by 7 bases, with 8 bases between the two germline ends. Germline V CDR1 and CDR2: SGHTA, FQGTGA. This CDR3 has 13 amino acids. The DNA for the CDR3 is TGTGCCAGCAGCTGGGGGGGGAATTCACCCCTCCACTTT. This translates into CASSWGGNSPLHF.